This T cell receptor beta chain was obtained from a study of blood T cell repertoires in COVID-19. For the study at large: Samples came from the United States, Italy and Spain, spanning acute and convalescent COVID-19. Nucleic acid was either cDNA or gDNA, and it came from T cells, B-cell-depleted T cells, or PBMCs.

From germline, CDR1 is SGHTA and CDR2 FQGNSA. V dropped 4 bases and J dropped 0 bases, with 7 bases sitting between them. This CDR3 contains 14 residues. Per the study methods: Reference gene primer amplification in the assay estimated nucleated cell counts. Sequencing used immunoSEQ multiplex PCR; TCRdb keeps in-frame clones, though not all of them. The DNA gave D and trimming, while V, J and clone size come from that table. The table includes 200,000 or so clones, around 90% detected once. V usage is TRBV7-2 and J usage is TRBJ1-3; D is undetermined. The TCR was taken from a woman aged 25 to 39 who had recovered from COVID-19. Sequencing was performed on PBMCs or T cells enriched from blood (not recorded which). The CDR3 here is CASSYPGSGNTIYF. The DNA for the CDR3 is TGTGCCAGCAGCTACCCAGGCTCTGGAAACACCATATATTTT.